This T cell receptor beta chain was captured by sequencing in a study of T cell responses to AZD1222 COVID-19 vaccine (dated by TCRdb to 2020 to 2022). As for the study more broadly: TCR sequencing covered 233 trial participants: 200 to 220 given two doses of AZD1222 and 26 given two doses of MenACWY control vaccine. Trial participants were enrolled by age into 18-55, 56-69 and 70-plus year subgroups, with roughly 160, 29 and 62 TCR-sequenced participants respectively. What the work shows at the level of the full study, not this receptor alone: Because no samples from the day 14 peak response were available, repertoires could be characterized only after the peak T cell response. Reportedly, almost half of the unique spike-specific TCRs recognized epitopes lying outside the regions that are mutated in the B.1.351 and B.1.1.7 variants. Conclusions about previously exposed vaccinees were limited because only six or seven AZD1222 recipients were SARS-CoV-2 seropositive at baseline. In the small 56-69-year group, the increase in depth fell short of significance, most likely because of low power. After two AZD1222 doses, spike-specific TCR breadth and depth were significantly higher than at day 0 and than in MenACWY recipients. Participants were mostly white British and included more females than males, and it was suggested by the authors that clonal diversity may have been underestimated. The whole spike protein was spanned by vaccine-associated CD4 TCRs, and dominant responses were seen in regions 160-218 and 743-854.

The germline V gene supplies CDR1 SGDLS and CDR2 YYNGEE. V is pruned by 3 bases and J by 4 bases, leaving 9 bases of the junction without a gene match. From its cysteine to its phenylalanine, the CDR3 spans 15 amino acids. The entry retains the CDR3 DNA only, 45 bases that are in frame from base 1. The time point label of this sample denotes: about 28 days (+/-7) after the second vaccine dose. AZD1222 recipients given second doses at about 4 weeks or at about 12 weeks were pooled, since spike-specific TCR depth and breadth were not found to differ between the two schedules. Vaccinee samples were obtained from the UK trials COV001 and COV002, which included a single-blind randomized controlled phase 2/3 trial of AZD1222 (ChAdOx1 nCoV-19) in healthy adults. For TCRbeta chain sequencing, PBMC samples from trial participants were taken at day 0 and at day 28 after the second dose. A word on this clone: Its cognate antigen has yet to be identified. Base qualities were left out, and no much larger clone turns up one base away.

The CDR3 regions of human TCRbeta chains were analyzed by immunosequencing. In the paper's pipeline: Repertoire TCRs were matched against a reference library of SARS-CoV-2-specific TCRs generated with the MIRA antigen-specificity platform. Breadth was defined as the fraction of unique TCRs that were SARS-CoV-2-associated, and depth was defined as the fraction of total T cells that were SARS-CoV-2-associated. Using the MIRA data, every spike-specific TCR was mapped to the spike region that the TCR reacted to and assigned to either a CD4 or a CD8 class. Log10-transformed breadth and depth values were compared by one-way ANOVA with Sidak's multiple comparisons tests. TCRdb re-hosts the immuneACCESS table, in-frame sequences only. Its copies lack some clones; in the studies checked, an unresolved V gene accounts for under half of them, and the cause for the rest is not known. The V and J calls and clone size are taken from that table; D and trimming were inferred from the DNA. This sample has 150,000 to 200,000 clones in its table, and around 90% of those were observed once. The ten largest account for 25% to 30% of the sample.

Recombination joined TRBV9 with TRBJ2-7; TRBD2 matches 8 bases in the middle. The receptor comes from an adult who received the AZD1222 COVID-19 vaccine. This sample comprised peripheral blood, obtained 28 days after the second AZD1222 dose. The CDR3 reads as follows: CASSGKAGEGYEQYF. At the DNA level, the sequence is TGTGCCAGCAGCGGAAAAGCGGGAGAGGGTTACGAGCAGTACTTC. Full variable domain (CDR3 extended with the reference TRBV9 and TRBJ2-7 proteins): DSGVTQTPKHLITATGQRVTLRCSPRSGDLSVYWYQQSLDQGLQFLIQYYNGEERAKGNILERFSAQQFPDLHSELNLSSLELGDSALYFCASSGKAGEGYEQYFGPGTRLTVT.